These 3 T cell receptor beta chains were all obtained from the same sample, sequenced in a study of T cell responses to AZD1222 COVID-19 vaccine. Sequencing used immunoSEQ multiplex PCR; TCRdb keeps in-frame clones, though not all of them. The sample records approximately 89,000 clones, more than 70% being singletons. The sequencing here drew on peripheral blood, taken on day 0 of AZD1222 vaccination. All receptors derive from an adult in good health.

V and J are TRBV3-1 (or the pseudogene TRBV3-2) and TRBJ2-1, with 7 bases that match TRBD2. CDR3 length equals 15 residues. Germline V gene sequence: CDR1 LGHDT, CDR2 YNNKEL (reference sequence). V lost 3 bases to trimming and J lost 3 bases; unmatched junction nucleotides: 5. CDR3 bases: TGTGCCAGCAGCCAGTGGGGGGGTGGCTACAATGAGCAGTTCTTC. It is translated as CASSQWGGGYNEQFF.

This clone was detected once. The CDR3 region is CASPSTDTDTQYF. CDR3 bases: TGCGCCAGCCCTTCGACAGACACAGATACGCAGTATTTT. The rearrangement links TRBV4-3 to TRBJ2-3; D might be TRBD1 (5 bases). The germline CDR1 and CDR2 sequences are LGHNA and YSLEER. The V gene lost 8 bases and the J gene lost 2 bases, with 11 bases spanning the gap. This CDR3 contains 13 residues.

The chain carries TRBV7-9 and TRBJ2-3; 10 bases are shared with TRBD1. With 5 bases clipped from V and 3 bases from J, the junction kept 5 bases outside the gene matches. The CDR3 totals 15 residues. Germline CDR1 and CDR2: SEHNR and FQNEAQ (reference sequence). CDR3 amino acids: CASSLRDRGTDTQYF. The CDR3 bases are TGTGCCAGCAGCCTCCGGGACAGGGGTACAGATACGCAGTATTTT. Variable domain in full (rest from reference TRBV7-9 and TRBJ2-3): DTGVSQNPRHKITKRGQNVTFRCDPISEHNRLYWYRQTLGQGPEFLTYFQNEAQLEKSRLLSDRFSAERPKGSFSTLEIQRTEQGDSAMYLCASSLRDRGTDTQYFGPGTRLTVL.